This is a list of T cell receptor beta chains from one sample in a study of cytomegalovirus exposure and HLA in healthy donors. Profiled with immunoSEQ multiplex PCR; TCRdb holds only in-frame clones, not every one. The sample comprises around 260,000 clones, roughly 80% of which are singletons, and about 0.3% rests with the top ten. Sample: PBMCs. Source of these receptors: a girl aged 2-9 years in good health and CMV-seronegative. Each CDR3 is given with its conserved first and last residue. D genes are given only for firm matches. The listing skips clone size in some rows; elsewhere it reads once, few, many or a size class.

j_call	v_call	d_call	clone_size	cdr3_aa	cdr3_nt
TRBJ1-1	TRBV5-1	.	.	CASSFGVNAEAFF	TGCGCCAGCAGCTTCGGAGTTAACGCTGAAGCTTTCTTT
TRBJ2-1	TRBV9	TRBD2	.	CASKASSGSGSYNEQFF	TGTGCCAGCAAGGCTAGTAGCGGGAGCGGGTCCTACAATGAGCAGTTCTTC
TRBJ1-3	TRBV5-4	.	.	CASSLGQYRAGNTIYF	TGTGCCAGCAGCTTGGGTCAATACAGGGCTGGAAACACCATATATTTT
TRBJ2-5	TRBV7-6	TRBD1	.	CASSPDRVRETQYF	TGTGCCAGCAGCCCCGACAGGGTTAGGGAGACCCAGTACTTC
TRBJ1-1	TRBV5-1	.	.	CASKDWNTEAFF	TGCGCCAGTAAGGACTGGAACACTGAAGCTTTCTTT
TRBJ2-7	TRBV28	.	.	CASSWVTSSYEQYF	TGTGCCAGCAGTTGGGTCACTAGCTCCTACGAGCAGTACTTC
TRBJ2-3	TRBV10-2	TRBD2	.	CASSQGLLDTQYF	TGCGCCAGCAGCCAGGGACTACTAGATACGCAGTATTTT
TRBJ2-7	TRBV18	TRBD2	.	CASSPRISGYGTSGPYEQYF	TGTGCCAGCTCACCCCGTATATCAGGGTACGGGACTAGCGGTCCCTACGAGCAGTACTTC
TRBJ2-7	TRBV7-9	.	.	CASSPPGYPYEQYF	TGTGCCAGCAGCCCTCCGGGATACCCCTACGAGCAGTACTTC
TRBJ1-1	TRBV6-1	.	.	CASRPGGSNTEAFF	TGTGCCAGCCGCCCGGGAGGGTCTAACACTGAAGCTTTCTTT
TRBJ1-1	TRBV5-5	.	.	CASSLQGANTEAFF	TGTGCCAGCAGCTTACAGGGAGCGAACACTGAAGCTTTCTTT
TRBJ2-1	TRBV5-1	.	.	CASRAGDSSYNEQFF	TGCGCCAGCAGAGCAGGGGATTCCTCCTACAATGAGCAGTTCTTC
TRBJ1-1	TRBV19	.	.	CASAGEAGMNTEAFF	TGTGCCAGTGCTGGGGAGGCTGGCATGAACACTGAAGCTTTCTTT
TRBJ2-7	TRBV10-3	.	.	CAIKSPRFPYEQYF	TGTGCCATCAAATCCCCCCGGTTCCCCTACGAGCAGTACTTC
TRBJ2-7	TRBV30	.	.	CAWSAYPRGEQYF	TGTGCCTGGAGTGCCTACCCGCGGGGCGAGCAGTACTTC
TRBJ2-7	TRBV13	TRBD1	.	CASSLVPGQGDYEQYF	TGTGCCAGCAGCTTAGTTCCCGGACAGGGGGACTACGAGCAGTACTTC
TRBJ2-1	TRBV7-6	TRBD2	once	CASSFEAGHNEQFF	TGTGCCAGCAGCTTTGAAGCGGGGCACAATGAGCAGTTCTTC
TRBJ1-5	TRBV27	TRBD1	.	CASSKTGVGQPQHF	TGTGCCAGCAGTAAGACAGGGGTTGGGCAGCCCCAGCATTTT